This section outlines one T cell receptor (beta chain) sequence together with its context. This sample was taken from a study of regulatory T cells in long-lasting Graves disease. Germline V CDR1 and CDR2: MDHEN, SYDVKM. The CDR3 loop spans 16 amino acids. With 8 bases clipped from V and 8 bases from J, the junction kept 16 bases outside the gene matches. With iRepertoire HTBI primers and Arm-PCR of CDR3 regions, TCR beta libraries were built. TCRdb processed the multiplex PCR reads anew with MiXCR; each CDR3 protein has one entry. The sample has approximately 360,000 distinct CDR3 sequences, approximately 23% seen once. Specified time point: persistent/refractory GD, antithyroid drugs over 5 years with positive TRAb. Generation of the TCR library employed RNA extracted from PBMCs.

This rearrangement joins TRBV28 to TRBJ2-1, with TRBD2 identical over 9 bases. Sequencing was performed on peripheral blood mononuclear cells (PBMCs), taken when the disease was refractory, from a patient treated with antithyroid drugs. The sequence derives from a woman in her thirties or forties with Graves disease. Here the CDR3 DNA reads TGTGCCAGCCAACCTCCCAGCGGGAGGCGGCCTCATGAGCAGTTCTTC. This sequence encodes CASQPPSGRRPHEQFF. Filled out from reference TRBV28 and TRBJ2-1, the complete variable domain reads DVKVTQSSRYLVKRTGEKVFLECVQDMDHENMFWYRQDPGLGLRLIYFSYDVKMKEKGDIPEGYSVSREKKERFSLILESASTNQTSMYLCASQPPSGRRPHEQFFGPGTRLTVL.